The 10 T cell receptor beta chains below come from one sample, sequenced in a study of cytomegalovirus exposure and HLA in healthy donors. PCR used 60 Vbeta primers and 13 Jbeta primers. Produced via immunoSEQ multiplex PCR; TCRdb's table is partial and in-frame only. The data show 43,000 or so clones, with about 80% seen just once and roughly 1.3% held by the top ten. Sequencing input: PBMCs. Receptors originate from a man aged 30-40 years in good health and CMV-seronegative.

This clone was seen once. CDR3 nucleotide sequence: TGTGCCAGCAGCAAGAAGGACAGGGTATTCTATGGCAATCAGCCCCAGCATTTT. Translation: CASSKKDRVFYGNQPQHF. The chain combines TRBV7-8 with TRBJ1-5; 8 bases match TRBD1. CDR3 length: 18 residues. The germline CDR1 and CDR2 sequences are SGHVS and FQNEAQ. V lost 5 bases and J lost 2; bases outside the gene matches: 14.

The CDR3 loop is CASSLAPGWGRGTDTQYF. The DNA of the CDR3 is TGTGCCAGCAGCTTAGCCCCCGGGTGGGGGCGGGGCACAGATACGCAGTATTTT. This rearrangement joins TRBV7-2 to TRBJ2-3, with D perhaps matching TRBD1 (6 bases). The CDR3 runs 18 residues. Germline values: CDR1 SGHTA, CDR2 FQGNSA. V dropped 0 bases and J dropped 1 base, with 17 bases sitting between them. Full variable domain (rest looked up from reference TRBV7-2 and TRBJ2-3): GAGVSQSPSNKVTEKGKDVELRCDPISGHTALYWYRQSLGQGLEFLIYFQGNSAPDKSGLPSDRFSAERTGGSVSTLTIQRTQQEDSAVYLCASSLAPGWGRGTDTQYFGPGTRLTVL.

The chain combines TRBV19 with TRBJ2-5; 10 nucleotides line up with TRBD2. The J call may be wrong; the DNA end is better matched by TRBJ2-7. Germline-derived CDR1 and CDR2 are LNHDA and SQIVND (reference sequence). CDR3 length equals 13 residues. This CDR3 is CASSLAGVYEQYF. The CDR3 DNA reads as TGTGCCAGTAGCCTAGCGGGAGTCTACGAGCAGTACTTC.

This clone was counted a single time. The chain has TRBV7-6 and TRBJ2-1; D possibly corresponds to TRBD2 (6 bases). V was clipped by 5 bases and J by 9 bases, with 11 bases between them. Germline V gives CDR1 SGHVS, CDR2 FNYEAQ. CDR3 length equals 12 residues. The CDR3 region is CASSPPEGEQFF. CDR3 DNA sequence: TGTGCCAGCAGCCCCCCGGAGGGTGAGCAGTTCTTC.

This clone was observed a handful of times. The chain joins TRBV2 to TRBJ1-5; TRBD1 is a possible D gene (6 bases). This CDR3 is built from 14 residues. The germline V and J ends were trimmed by 6 bases and 3 bases, with 12 bases remaining between them. The germline CDR1 and CDR2 sequences are SNHLY and FYNNEI. CDR3 sequence reads: CASSAGQNNQPQHF. CDR3 coding DNA: TGTGCCAGCAGCGCCGGACAGAACAATCAGCCCCAGCATTTT.

This chain joins TRBV6-5 and TRBJ2-1; D is possibly TRBD2 (5 bases). This CDR3 has 15 residues. In germline, CDR1 is MNHEY, CDR2 SVGAGI. Trimming took 4 bases from V and 8 from J, leaving 18 bases between them. CDR3 amino acids: CASSWRGSRNDEQFF. In nucleotides, the CDR3 is TGTGCCAGCAGTTGGCGAGGGTCGAGGAACGATGAGCAGTTCTTC.

V and J are TRBV6-4 and TRBJ2-2, with 14 bases matching TRBD2. Germline CDR1 is MRHNA and CDR2 is SNTAGT. CDR3 size: 16 residues. V shed 4 bases and J 4 bases; nucleotides not matched to a gene: 2. The CDR3 protein is CASSVGLAGGTGELFF. The DNA of the CDR3 is TGTGCCAGCAGTGTTGGACTAGCGGGAGGCACCGGGGAGCTGTTTTTT.

The chain employs TRBV6-6 and TRBJ2-1; TRBD2 matches 7 bases. The CDR3 has 14 amino acids. V was clipped by 6 bases and J by 5 bases; unmatched bases: 7. Germline loops: CDR1 MNHNY, CDR2 SVGAGI (reference sequence). CDR3 residues: CASSRTRINNEQFF. DNA of the CDR3: TGTGCCAGCAGCAGGACTAGGATTAACAATGAGCAGTTCTTC.

The chain recombines TRBV28 with TRBJ2-1, with 11 bases identical to TRBD2. Germline values: CDR1 MDHEN, CDR2 SYDVKM. V dropped 6 bases and J dropped 8; count of bases not matched to a gene: 6. This CDR3 is 14 amino acids long. The chain's CDR3 is CASSLAGGPHEQFF. CDR3 coding DNA: TGTGCCAGCAGCTTAGCGGGAGGGCCGCATGAGCAGTTCTTC.

This chain joins TRBV6-5 and TRBJ2-5; 7 bases are a match to TRBD1. This CDR3 region has 14 residues. The V gene's germline CDR1 is MNHEY and CDR2 SVGAGI. V gave up 5 bases and J gave up 4 bases; unmatched junction bases: 7. The CDR3 DNA reads as TGTGCCAGCAGTCGAACAGGGGCCGCAGAGACCCAGTACTTC. This translates into CASSRTGAAETQYF.